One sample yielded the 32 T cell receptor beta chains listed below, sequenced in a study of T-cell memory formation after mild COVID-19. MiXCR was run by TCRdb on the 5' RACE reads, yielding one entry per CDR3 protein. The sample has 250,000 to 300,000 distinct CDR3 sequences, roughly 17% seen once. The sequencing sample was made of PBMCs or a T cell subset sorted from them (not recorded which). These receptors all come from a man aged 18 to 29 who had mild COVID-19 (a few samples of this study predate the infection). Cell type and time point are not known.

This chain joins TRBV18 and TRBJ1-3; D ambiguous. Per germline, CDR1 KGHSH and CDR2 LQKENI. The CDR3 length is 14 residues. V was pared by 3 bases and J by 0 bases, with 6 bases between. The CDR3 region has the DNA TGTGCCAGCTCACCCGTCGACTCTGGAAACACCATATATTTT. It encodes CASSPVDSGNTIYF.

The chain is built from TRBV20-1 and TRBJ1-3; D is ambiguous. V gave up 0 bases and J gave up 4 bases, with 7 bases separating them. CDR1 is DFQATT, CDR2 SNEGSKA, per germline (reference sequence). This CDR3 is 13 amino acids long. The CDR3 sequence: CSARDPQGNTIYF. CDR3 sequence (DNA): TGCAGTGCTAGAGATCCTCAAGGAAACACCATATATTTT.

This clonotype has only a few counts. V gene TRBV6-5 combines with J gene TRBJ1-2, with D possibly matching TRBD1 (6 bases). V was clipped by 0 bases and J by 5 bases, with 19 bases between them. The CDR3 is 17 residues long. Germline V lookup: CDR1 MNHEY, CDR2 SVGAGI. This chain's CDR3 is CASSYSAGAPRRYGYTF. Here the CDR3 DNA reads TGTGCCAGCAGTTACTCGGCGGGGGCGCCCCGTCGTTATGGCTACACCTTC.

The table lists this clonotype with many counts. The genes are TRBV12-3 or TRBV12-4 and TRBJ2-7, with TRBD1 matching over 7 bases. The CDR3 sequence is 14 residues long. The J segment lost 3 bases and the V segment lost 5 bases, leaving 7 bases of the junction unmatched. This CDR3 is CASSPTGFGYEQYF. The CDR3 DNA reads TGTGCCAGCAGTCCGACAGGGTTTGGCTACGAGCAGTACTTC.

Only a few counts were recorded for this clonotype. DNA of the CDR3: TGTGCCAGCAGTGACCCCCCGGGCTACGAGCAGTACGTC. Protein: CASSDPPGYEQYV. The chain employs TRBV6-6 and TRBJ2-7; no clear D. V gave up 5 bases and J gave up 3 bases, with 11 bases separating them. Germline V gives CDR1 MNHNY, CDR2 SVGAGI (reference sequence). The CDR3 extends over 13 amino acids.

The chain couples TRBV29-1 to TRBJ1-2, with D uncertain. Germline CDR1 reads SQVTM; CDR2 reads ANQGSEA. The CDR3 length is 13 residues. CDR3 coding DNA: TGCACCATCCTAGGTGGGGCTAACTATGGCTACACCTTC. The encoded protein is CTILGGANYGYTF.

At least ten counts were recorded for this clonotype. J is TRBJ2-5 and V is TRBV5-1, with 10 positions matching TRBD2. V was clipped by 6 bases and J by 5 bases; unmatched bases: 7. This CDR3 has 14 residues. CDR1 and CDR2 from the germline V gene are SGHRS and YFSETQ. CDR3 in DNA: TGCGCCAGCAACATCGGGACTAGCGAGGAGACCCAGTACTTC. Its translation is CASNIGTSEETQYF.

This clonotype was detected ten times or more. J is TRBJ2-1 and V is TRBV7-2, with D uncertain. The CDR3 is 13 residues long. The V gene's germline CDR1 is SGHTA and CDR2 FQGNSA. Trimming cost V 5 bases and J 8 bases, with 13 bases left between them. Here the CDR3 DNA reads TGTGCCAGCAGCCTTCGTCCGGGCGATGAGCAGTTCTTC. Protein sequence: CASSLRPGDEQFF.

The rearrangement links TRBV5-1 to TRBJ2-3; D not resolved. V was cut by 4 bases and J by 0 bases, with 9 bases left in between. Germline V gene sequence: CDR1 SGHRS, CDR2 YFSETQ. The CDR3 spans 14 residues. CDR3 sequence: CASSPEPSTDTQYF. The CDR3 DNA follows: TGCGCCAGCAGCCCCGAACCCAGCACAGATACGCAGTATTTT.

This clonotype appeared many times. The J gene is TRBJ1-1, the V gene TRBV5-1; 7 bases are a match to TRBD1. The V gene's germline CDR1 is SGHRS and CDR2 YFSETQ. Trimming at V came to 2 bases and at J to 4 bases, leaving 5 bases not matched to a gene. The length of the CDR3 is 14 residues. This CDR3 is CASSFRTGGTEAFF. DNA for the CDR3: TGCGCCAGCAGCTTCAGGACAGGAGGCACTGAAGCTTTCTTT.

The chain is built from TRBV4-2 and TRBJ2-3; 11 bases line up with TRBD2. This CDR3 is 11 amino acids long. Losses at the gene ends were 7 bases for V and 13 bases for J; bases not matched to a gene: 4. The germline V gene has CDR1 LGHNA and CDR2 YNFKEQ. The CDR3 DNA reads TGTGCCAGCAATAGCGGGGGGGCCAAGTATTTT. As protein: CASNSGGAKYF.

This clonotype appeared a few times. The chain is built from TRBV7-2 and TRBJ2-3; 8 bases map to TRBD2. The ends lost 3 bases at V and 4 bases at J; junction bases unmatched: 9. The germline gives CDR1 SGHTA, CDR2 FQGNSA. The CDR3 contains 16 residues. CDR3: CASSLFLAGWSDTQYF. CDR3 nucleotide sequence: TGTGCCAGCAGCTTGTTCCTAGCGGGTTGGTCAGATACGCAGTATTTT.

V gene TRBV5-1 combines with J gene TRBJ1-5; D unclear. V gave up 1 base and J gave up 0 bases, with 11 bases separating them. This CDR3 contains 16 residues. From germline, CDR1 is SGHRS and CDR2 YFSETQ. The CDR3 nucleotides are TGCGCCAGCAGCTTGTTTGGCAGTTATAGCAATCAGCCCCAGCATTTT. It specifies CASSLFGSYSNQPQHF.

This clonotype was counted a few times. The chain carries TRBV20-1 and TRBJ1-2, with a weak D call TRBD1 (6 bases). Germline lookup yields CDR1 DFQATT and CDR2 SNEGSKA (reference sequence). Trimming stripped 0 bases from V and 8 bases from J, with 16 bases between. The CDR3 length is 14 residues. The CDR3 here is CSARDGGGTGGYTF. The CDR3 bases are TGCAGTGCTAGAGATGGGGGGGGCACAGGCGGCTACACCTTC.

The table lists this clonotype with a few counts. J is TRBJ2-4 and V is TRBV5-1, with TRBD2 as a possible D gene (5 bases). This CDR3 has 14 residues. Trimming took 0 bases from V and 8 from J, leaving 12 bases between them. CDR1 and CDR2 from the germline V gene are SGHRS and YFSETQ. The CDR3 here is CASSLAAPADIQYF. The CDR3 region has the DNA TGCGCCAGCAGCTTGGCGGCCCCAGCGGACATTCAGTACTTC.

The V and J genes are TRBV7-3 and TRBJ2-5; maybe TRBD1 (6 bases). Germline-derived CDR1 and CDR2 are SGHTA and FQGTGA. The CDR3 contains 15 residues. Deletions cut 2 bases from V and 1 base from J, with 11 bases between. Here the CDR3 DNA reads TGTGCCAGCAGCTTATCCGGGACAAGCCAAGAGACCCAGTACTTC. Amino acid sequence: CASSLSGTSQETQYF.

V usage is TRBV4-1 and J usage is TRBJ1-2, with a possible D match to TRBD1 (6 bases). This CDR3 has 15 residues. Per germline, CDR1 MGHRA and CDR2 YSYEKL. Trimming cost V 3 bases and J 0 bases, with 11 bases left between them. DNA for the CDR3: TGCGCCAGCAGCCAGGGGCAGGGGACTAACTATGGCTACACCTTC. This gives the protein CASSQGQGTNYGYTF.

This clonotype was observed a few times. CDR3 amino acids: CASRVGPLYGYTF. The CDR3 DNA sequence: TGTGCCAGCAGGGTGGGGCCCCTCTATGGCTACACCTTC. The gene calls are TRBV7-9 and TRBJ1-2; a weak D match, TRBD1 (5 bases). This CDR3 has 13 amino acids. CDR1 and CDR2 (germline): SEHNR, FQNEAQ (reference sequence). V was trimmed by 6 bases and J by 4 bases, leaving 12 bases between them.

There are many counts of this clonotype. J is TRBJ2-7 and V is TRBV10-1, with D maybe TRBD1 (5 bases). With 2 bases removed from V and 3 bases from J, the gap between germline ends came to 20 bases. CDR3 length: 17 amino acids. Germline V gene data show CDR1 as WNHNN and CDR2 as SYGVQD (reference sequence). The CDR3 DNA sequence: TGCGCCAGCAGTGAGCCTAATAGGGGTGGACGGATCTACGAGCAGTACTTC. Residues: CASSEPNRGGRIYEQYF.

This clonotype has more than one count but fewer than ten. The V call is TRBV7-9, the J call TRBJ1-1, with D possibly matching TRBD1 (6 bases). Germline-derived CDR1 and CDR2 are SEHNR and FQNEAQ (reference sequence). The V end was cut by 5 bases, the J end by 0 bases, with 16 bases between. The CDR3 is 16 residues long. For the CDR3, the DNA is TGTGCCAGCAGCCCAGACGGACAGCTCATGAACACTGAAGCTTTCTTT. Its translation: CASSPDGQLMNTEAFF.

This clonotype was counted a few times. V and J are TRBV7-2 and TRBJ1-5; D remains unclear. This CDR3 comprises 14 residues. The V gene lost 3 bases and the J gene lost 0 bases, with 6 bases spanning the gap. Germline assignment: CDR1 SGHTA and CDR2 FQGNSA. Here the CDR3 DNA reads TGTGCCAGCAGCTTCGGGCCTAGCAATCAGCCCCAGCATTTT. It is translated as CASSFGPSNQPQHF.

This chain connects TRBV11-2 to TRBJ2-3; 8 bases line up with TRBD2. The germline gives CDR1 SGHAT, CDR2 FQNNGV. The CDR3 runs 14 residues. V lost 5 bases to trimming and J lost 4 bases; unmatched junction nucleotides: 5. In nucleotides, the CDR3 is TGTGCCAGCAGCCCAAGCGGGGGTGCAGATACGCAGTATTTT. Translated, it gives CASSPSGGADTQYF.

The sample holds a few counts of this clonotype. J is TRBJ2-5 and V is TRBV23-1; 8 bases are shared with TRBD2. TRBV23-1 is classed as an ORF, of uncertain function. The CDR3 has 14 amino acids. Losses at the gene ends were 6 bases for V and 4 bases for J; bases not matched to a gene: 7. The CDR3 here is CASRVLAGPETQYF. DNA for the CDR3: TGCGCCAGCAGAGTTCTAGCGGGCCCAGAGACCCAGTACTTC.

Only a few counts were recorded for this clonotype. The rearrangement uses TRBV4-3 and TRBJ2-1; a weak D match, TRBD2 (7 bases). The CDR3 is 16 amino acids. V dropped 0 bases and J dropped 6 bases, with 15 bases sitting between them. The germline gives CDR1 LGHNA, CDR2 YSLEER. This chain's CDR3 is CASSQERGAWGNEQFF. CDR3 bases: TGCGCCAGCAGCCAAGAACGGGGGGCTTGGGGCAATGAGCAGTTCTTC.

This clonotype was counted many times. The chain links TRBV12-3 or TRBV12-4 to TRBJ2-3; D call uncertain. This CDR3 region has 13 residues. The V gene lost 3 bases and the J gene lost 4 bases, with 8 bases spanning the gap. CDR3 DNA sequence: TGTGCCAGCAGTTTCGCAGGAGCAGATACGCAGTATTTT. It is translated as CASSFAGADTQYF.

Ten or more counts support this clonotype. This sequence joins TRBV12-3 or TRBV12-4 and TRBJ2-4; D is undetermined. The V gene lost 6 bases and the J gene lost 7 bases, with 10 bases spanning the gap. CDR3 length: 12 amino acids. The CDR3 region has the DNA TGTGCCAGCAGAACGCCGGACAACATTCAGTACTTC. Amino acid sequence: CASRTPDNIQYF.

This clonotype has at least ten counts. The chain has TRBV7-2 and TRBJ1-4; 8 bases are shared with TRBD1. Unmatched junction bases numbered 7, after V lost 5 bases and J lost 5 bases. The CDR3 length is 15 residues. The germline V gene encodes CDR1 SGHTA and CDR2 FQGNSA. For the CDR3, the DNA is TGTGCCAGCAGCCAGAGGACAGGGAGGAATGAAAAACTGTTTTTT. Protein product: CASSQRTGRNEKLFF.

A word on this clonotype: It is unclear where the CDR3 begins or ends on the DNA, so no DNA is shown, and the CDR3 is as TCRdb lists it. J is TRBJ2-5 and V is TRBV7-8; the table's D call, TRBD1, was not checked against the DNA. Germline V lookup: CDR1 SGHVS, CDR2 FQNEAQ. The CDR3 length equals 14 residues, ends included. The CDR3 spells CASILGTGKETQYF.

The CDR3 DNA reads TGTGCCAGCAGTTACTCAGGGCAGGGGGCAACTGAAGCTTTCTTT. This sequence encodes CASSYSGQGATEAFF. The gene calls are TRBV6-5 and TRBJ1-1; 8 bases align to TRBD1. The V gene end was trimmed by 0 bases and the J gene end by 5 bases; junction bases not matched to a gene: 5. This CDR3 is built from 15 residues. Germline V CDR1 and CDR2: MNHEY, SVGAGI.

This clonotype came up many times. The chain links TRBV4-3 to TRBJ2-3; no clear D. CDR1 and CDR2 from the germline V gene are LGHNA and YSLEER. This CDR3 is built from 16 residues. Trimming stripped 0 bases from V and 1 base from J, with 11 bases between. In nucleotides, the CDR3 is TGCGCCAGCAGCCAAGATTGGACGGGTCGCACAGATACGCAGTATTTT. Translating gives CASSQDWTGRTDTQYF.

The CDR3 DNA reads TGTGCCAGCAGCGCCCGGGACGCCGCCCGAATTTATGGCTACACCTTC. This codes for CASSARDAARIYGYTF. The rearrangement links TRBV7-9 to TRBJ1-2, with D possibly matching TRBD1 (5 bases). CDR1 is SEHNR, CDR2 FQNEAQ, per germline (reference sequence). This CDR3 is built from 16 residues. V shed 5 bases and J shed 5 bases, with 21 bases lying between them.

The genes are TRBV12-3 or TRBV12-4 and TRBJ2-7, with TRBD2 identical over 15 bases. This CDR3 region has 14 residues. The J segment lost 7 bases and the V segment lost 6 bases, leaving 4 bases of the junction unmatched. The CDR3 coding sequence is TGTGCCAGCAGAGACGGGACTAGCGGGGGGGAGCAGTACGTC. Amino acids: CASRDGTSGGEQYV.